These 29 T cell receptor beta chains were sequenced from one sample in a study of CD4 T cells in relation to SARS-CoV-2 and coronaviruses. CD4+ T cells from unexposed donors were obtained before the COVID-19 pandemic (2011-2018). CD4+ T cells were isolated from the cells after more than 8 days of culture. No antigen has been identified for these receptors. Sequencing used immunoSEQ multiplex PCR; TCRdb keeps in-frame clones, though not all of them. Here the sample spans roughly 15,000 clones, roughly 83% being singletons. Specimen: CD4+ T cells from PBMCs, cultured in vitro. These receptors were collected from a human donor in good health.

The CDR3, as DNA: TGTGCCAGCAGGGGCACAGATACGCAGTATTTT. Protein: CASRGTDTQYF. The chain recombines TRBV5-4 with TRBJ2-3; D call uncertain. Trimming took off 5 bases at V and 1 base at J, with 2 bases between the two ends. This CDR3 contains 11 residues. Per the germline V gene, CDR1 is SGHNT and CDR2 is YYREEE (reference sequence). The full variable domain, completed using reference TRBV5-4 and TRBJ2-3, is ETGVTQSPTHLIKTRGQQVTLRCSSQSGHNTVSWYQQALGQGPQFIFQYYREEENGRGNFPPRFSGLQFPNYSSELNVNALELDDSALYLCASRGTDTQYFGPGTRLTVL.

This CDR3 is CASSSQQGRGGYTF. The CDR3 coding sequence is TGTGCCAGCAGTTCGCAACAGGGGAGAGGTGGCTACACCTTC. The chain employs TRBV6-2 or TRBV6-3 and TRBJ1-2; 7 bases map to TRBD1. Trimming at V came to 4 bases and at J to 7 bases, leaving 9 bases not matched to a gene. The CDR3 runs to 14 residues. In germline, CDR1 is MNHEY, CDR2 SVGEGT.

The gene calls are TRBV7-2 and TRBJ1-3, with D uncertain. CDR1 SGHTA and CDR2 FQGNSA come from the germline V gene. Trimming removed 0 bases from V and 2 bases from J, with 11 bases in between. This CDR3 region has 16 residues. The CDR3 nucleotides read TGTGCCAGCAGCTTAGCGGGCGTGGGGACTGGAAACACCATATATTTT. As protein: CASSLAGVGTGNTIYF.

The gene calls are TRBV21-1 and TRBJ2-7; TRBD2 was called by the table and not checked on the DNA. TRBV21-1 is annotated as a pseudogene. This CDR3 spans 18 amino acids. CDR3 nucleotide sequence: TGTGCCAGCAGCATAGATGCTGGAGTAGCGGGTTACTCCTACGAGCAGTACTTC. Its translation is CASSIDAGVAGYSYEQYF.

This chain joins TRBV19 and TRBJ1-2; D is undetermined. The length of the CDR3 is 14 residues. The germline CDR1 and CDR2 sequences are LNHDA and SQIVND (reference sequence). With 3 bases removed from V and 4 bases from J, the gap between germline ends came to 12 bases. DNA for the CDR3: TGTGCCAGTAGTATTTACGGCCAGTCCTATGGCTACACCTTC. It is translated as CASSIYGQSYGYTF.

This clone occurred once. The V call is TRBV11-2, the J call TRBJ2-7; D could derive from TRBD1 or TRBD2 (5 bases each). Germline-derived CDR1 and CDR2 are SGHAT and FQNNGV. The ends were cut back, 1 base at V and 7 bases at J, with 17 bases in the middle. There are 15 residues in the CDR3. This CDR3 reads CASSLGRTFEGEQYF. The CDR3 coding sequence is TGTGCCAGCAGCTTAGGGCGTACCTTTGAGGGGGAGCAGTACTTC.

This rearrangement joins TRBV7-9 to TRBJ1-3, with TRBD1 identical over 10 bases. The CDR3 totals 19 residues. Germline assignment: CDR1 SEHNR and CDR2 FQNEAQ (reference sequence). The V gene end was trimmed by 4 bases and the J gene end by 0 bases; junction bases not matched to a gene: 12. This chain's CDR3 is CASSSHTAGTGVSGNTIYF. CDR3 sequence (DNA): TGTGCCAGCAGCTCCCACACCGCCGGGACAGGGGTCTCTGGAAACACCATATATTTT. The complete variable domain, with remaining parts taken from reference TRBV7-9 and TRBJ1-3, reads DTGVSQNPRHKITKRGQNVTFRCDPISEHNRLYWYRQTLGQGPEFLTYFQNEAQLEKSRLLSDRFSAERPKGSFSTLEIQRTEQGDSAMYLCASSSHTAGTGVSGNTIYFGEGSWLTVV.

The rearrangement joins TRBV28 to TRBJ2-7; D is unresolved. CDR3 length: 13 amino acids. Trimming took off 0 bases at V and 5 bases at J, with 8 bases between the two ends. Germline CDR1 reads MDHEN; CDR2 reads SYDVKM. Here the CDR3 reads CASSLWQAHEQYF. The CDR3 DNA sequence: TGTGCCAGCAGTTTATGGCAGGCCCACGAGCAGTACTTC.

The gene calls are TRBV12-3 or TRBV12-4 and TRBJ2-3; D remains ambiguous. V lost 8 bases and J lost 6, with 12 bases in between. The CDR3 covers 12 residues. CDR3 DNA: TGTGCCAGCTCGGACGCGTCGGATACGCAGTATTTT. It encodes CASSDASDTQYF.

This chain's CDR3 is CASSSGQGLNYGYTF. CDR3 in DNA: TGTGCCAGCAGCTCGGGACAGGGGCTCAACTATGGCTACACCTTC. This chain connects TRBV5-6 to TRBJ1-2, with 10 positions matching TRBD1. The CDR3 length is 15 residues. The trim removed 3 bases at V and 2 bases at J, leaving 4 bases unmatched. The germline gives CDR1 SGHDT, CDR2 YYEEEE.

V gene TRBV19 combines with J gene TRBJ1-3; TRBD1 aligns across 7 bases. Germline V CDR1 and CDR2: LNHDA, SQIVND (reference sequence). This CDR3 comprises 15 residues. V lost 6 bases, J lost 0 bases, and 5 bases stayed unmatched. The CDR3 coding sequence is TGTGCCAGTAGGGAGGGGGCGTTCTCTGGAAACACCATATATTTT. Translating gives CASREGAFSGNTIYF.

J is TRBJ2-2 and V is TRBV5-1; TRBD2 matches at 9 bases. This CDR3 spans 16 amino acids. J lost 5 bases, V lost 3 bases, and 8 bases had no gene match. The germline V gene encodes CDR1 SGHRS and CDR2 YFSETQ. CDR3 nucleotides: TGCGCCAGCAGCTCCCAGGTTAGCGGGAGTACCGGGGAGCTGTTTTTT. Its protein is CASSSQVSGSTGELFF.

J is TRBJ2-7 and V is TRBV25-1; D might be TRBD1 or TRBD2, each matching 5 bases. The CDR3 runs 16 residues. The germline V and J ends were trimmed by 3 bases and 0 bases, with 15 bases remaining between them. Germline V gene sequence: CDR1 MGHDK, CDR2 SYGVNS. CDR3 sequence: CASSDHPGTASYEQYF. CDR3 nucleotides: TGTGCCAGCAGTGACCATCCCGGGACGGCCTCCTACGAGCAGTACTTC.

J is TRBJ2-2 and V is TRBV19; D may be TRBD1 (6 bases). The CDR3 runs to 12 residues. Germline values: CDR1 LNHDA, CDR2 SQIVND (reference sequence). V was cut by 9 bases and J by 7 bases, with 12 bases left in between. The CDR3 DNA follows: TGTGCCAGCCACCGGACAGTCGGGGAGCTGTTTTTT. Residues: CASHRTVGELFF.

This chain links TRBV7-9 with TRBJ2-7; D gene ambiguous. From germline, CDR1 is SEHNR and CDR2 FQNEAQ (reference sequence). The CDR3 covers 14 residues. V was pared by 3 bases and J by 2 bases, with 11 bases between. For the CDR3, the DNA is TGTGCCAGCAGCTTCTCCGGGTCTACCTACGAGCAGTACTTC. This encodes CASSFSGSTYEQYF.

This chain connects TRBV15 to TRBJ1-1; no firm D call. Trimming removed 6 bases at V and 2 bases at J, with 7 bases between. Germline V CDR1 and CDR2: LNHNV, YYDKDF (reference sequence). This CDR3 contains 12 residues. The DNA for the CDR3 is TGTGCCACCAGGCAAGTTAACACTGAAGCTTTCTTT. Its protein is CATRQVNTEAFF.

The rearrangement uses TRBV29-1 and TRBJ1-1; D call uncertain. Germline CDR1 and CDR2: SQVTM and ANQGSEA. The CDR3 extends over 10 amino acids. The V and J ends lost 3 bases and 10 bases respectively, with 9 bases between them. The CDR3 bases are TGCAGCGTTGAGGTAAGAGGAGCTTTCTTT. Translation: CSVEVRGAFF.

CDR3: CASSLDATGSDQPQHF. The CDR3 bases are TGCGCCAGCAGCTTGGATGCCACAGGGTCGGATCAGCCCCAGCATTTT. The chain is built from TRBV5-1 and TRBJ1-5, with D maybe TRBD1 (6 bases). Germline CDR1 reads SGHRS; CDR2 reads YFSETQ. V lost 0 bases and J lost 5, with 15 bases in between. CDR3 length equals 16 residues.

V is TRBV9 and J is TRBJ2-7; TRBD2 agrees at 7 bases. V shed 4 bases, J shed 2 bases, and the junction held 6 bases outside the gene matches. Germline values: CDR1 SGDLS, CDR2 YYNGEE. There are 14 residues in the CDR3. This chain's CDR3 is CASSPDGRAYEQYF. The CDR3 DNA sequence: TGTGCCAGCAGCCCCGATGGGAGGGCCTACGAGCAGTACTTC. The full variable domain, with the rest looked up from reference TRBV9 and TRBJ2-7, is DSGVTQTPKHLITATGQRVTLRCSPRSGDLSVYWYQQSLDQGLQFLIQYYNGEERAKGNILERFSAQQFPDLHSELNLSSLELGDSALYFCASSPDGRAYEQYFGPGTRLTVT.

The chain has TRBV30 and TRBJ2-3; 11 bases agree with TRBD2. Germline V gene data show CDR1 as GTSNPN and CDR2 as SVGIG (reference sequence). The ends lost 0 bases at V and 2 bases at J; junction bases unmatched: 4. The CDR3 spans 16 residues. The CDR3 DNA reads as TGTGCCTGGAGTGTTGGGACTAGCGGAGTCACAGATACGCAGTATTTT. This sequence encodes CAWSVGTSGVTDTQYF.

V and J are TRBV3-1 (or the pseudogene TRBV3-2) and TRBJ1-5; 9 nucleotides agree with TRBD1. CDR3 length: 16 residues. Trimming at V came to 2 bases and at J to 7 bases, leaving 9 bases not matched to a gene. In germline, CDR1 is LGHDT, CDR2 YNNKEL (reference sequence). The CDR3 DNA reads TGTGCCAGCAGCCAATACTTACAGGGGGCTGGACAGCCCCAGCATTTT. Its translation: CASSQYLQGAGQPQHF.

The V and J genes are TRBV20-1 and TRBJ2-1; TRBD1 matches 9 bases. The V gene end was trimmed by 3 bases and the J gene end by 5 bases; junction bases not matched to a gene: 11. CDR1 is DFQATT, CDR2 SNEGSKA, per germline (reference sequence). The CDR3 spans 16 residues. CDR3 nucleotides: TGCAGTGCTAGTGACTCCGGGACAGGGCCTAACAATGAGCAGTTCTTC. Its protein is CSASDSGTGPNNEQFF.

CDR3 protein: CASSRSGTGTKGGYTF. In nucleotides, the CDR3 is TGTGCCAGCAGCCGGTCGGGGACAGGGACTAAGGGAGGCTACACCTTC. The chain couples TRBV9 to TRBJ1-2; 9 bases are shared with TRBD1. This CDR3 spans 16 amino acids. The germline V gene has CDR1 SGDLS and CDR2 YYNGEE. The V gene end was trimmed by 4 bases and the J gene end by 8 bases; junction bases not matched to a gene: 15.

The J gene is TRBJ2-5, the V gene TRBV27; 7 bases are a match to TRBD1. CDR1 and CDR2 (germline): MNHEY, SMNVEV (reference sequence). This CDR3 has 14 amino acids. The ends lost 10 bases at V and 5 bases at J; junction bases unmatched: 13. CDR3 sequence (DNA): TGTGCCACACGCCGCAGGGGGTGGTGGGAGACCCAGTACTTC. It codes for CATRRRGWWETQYF.

The chain combines TRBV4-1 with TRBJ1-3, with a tentative D call TRBD1 (6 bases). The CDR3 runs 16 residues. V was shortened by 4 bases and J by 5 bases, with 18 bases between the two germline ends. CDR1 and CDR2 from the germline V gene are MGHRA and YSYEKL. The CDR3 loop reads CASSPWGAGVRNTIYF. CDR3 nucleotide sequence: TGCGCCAGCAGCCCCTGGGGGGCCGGGGTTCGAAACACCATATATTTT.

The chain combines TRBV4-3 with TRBJ2-3; 11 bases map to TRBD2. Trimming took 1 base from V and 2 from J; bases not matched to a gene: 5. The CDR3 covers 17 residues. Per the germline V gene, CDR1 is LGHNA and CDR2 is YSLEER. The CDR3 region is CASSQGLAGGTTDTQYF. In DNA form, the CDR3 reads TGCGCCAGCAGCCAAGGGCTAGCGGGAGGAACCACAGATACGCAGTATTTT.

The chain has TRBV6-2 or TRBV6-3 and TRBJ2-1; D gene uncertain. CDR1 and CDR2 (germline): MNHEY, SVGEGT. The V and J ends lost 4 bases and 4 bases respectively, with 17 bases between them. This CDR3 spans 16 amino acids. The CDR3 loop reads CASSSSPDPAYNEQFF. CDR3 nucleotide sequence: TGTGCCAGCAGTTCCTCTCCGGACCCAGCTTACAATGAGCAGTTCTTC.

This chain links TRBV5-1 with TRBJ2-2, with D possibly being TRBD1 (5 bases). Trimming took 4 bases from V and 4 from J, leaving 17 bases between them. Germline V gene lookup returns CDR1 SGHRS and CDR2 YFSETQ. The CDR3 is 16 amino acids. DNA of the CDR3: TGCGCCAGCAGCGTCCACCAGGGCGGTGGCACCGGGGAGCTGTTTTTT. This encodes CASSVHQGGGTGELFF.

This rearrangement joins TRBV5-6 to TRBJ2-7; TRBD1 agrees at 10 bases. V was clipped by 2 bases and J by 6 bases; unmatched bases: 5. The CDR3 has 14 amino acids. The V gene's germline CDR1 is SGHDT and CDR2 YYEEEE. CDR3 nucleotides: TGTGCCAGCAGCTTCCCGGGACAGGGGATCGAGCAGTACTTC. It specifies CASSFPGQGIEQYF.